The clone carrying this T cell receptor beta chain came up a few times. The data derive from a study of blood T cell repertoires in COVID-19. The table came from immunoSEQ multiplex PCR; TCRdb's copy has only in-frame clones and leaves some out. This table has fewer than 450,000 clones, roughly 86% appearing once. This TCR came from a woman aged 70-85 years with COVID-19, enrolled during active disease. The specimen sequenced was peripheral blood.

Here the CDR3 DNA reads TGTGCCAGCAGCTCCCAATTTAGCGGAGAAAAACTGTTTTTT. This gives the protein CASSSQFSGEKLFF. The chain is built from TRBV6-6 and TRBJ1-4; D is uncertain. CDR1 is MNHNY, CDR2 SVGAGI, per germline (reference sequence). This CDR3 has 14 amino acids. The V gene lost 6 bases and the J gene lost 8 bases, with 16 bases spanning the gap.